One TCR beta chain is described in this entry. Its antigen is as yet unknown. Germline V gene data show CDR1 as MDHEN and CDR2 as SYDVKM. V shed 5 bases and J shed 3 bases, with 20 bases lying between them. This CDR3 spans 16 amino acids. Sequencing used immunoSEQ multiplex PCR; TCRdb keeps in-frame clones, though not all of them. This repertoire shows 40,000 to 55,000 clones, roughly 80% found once; its top ten account for 3% to 5%. This specimen belongs to a study of T cell responses to AZD1222 COVID-19 vaccine. Looking at the study overall: Second doses were pooled across both intervals (about 4 or about 12 weeks). Study outcomes and limitations: Spike-specific TCR breadth rose after two AZD1222 doses, and depth rose as well. Unmutated variant regions reportedly attract nearly half of all spike-specific TCRs.

This sequence was found in an adult in good health. The V call is TRBV28, the J call TRBJ2-7; a possible D gene is TRBD1 (6 bases). The material was peripheral blood, obtained on day 0 of AZD1222 vaccination. The CDR3 DNA is TGTGCCAGCAGTCGACCCACGACAGGCCTGTACTACGAGCAGTACTTC. It specifies CASSRPTTGLYYEQYF.